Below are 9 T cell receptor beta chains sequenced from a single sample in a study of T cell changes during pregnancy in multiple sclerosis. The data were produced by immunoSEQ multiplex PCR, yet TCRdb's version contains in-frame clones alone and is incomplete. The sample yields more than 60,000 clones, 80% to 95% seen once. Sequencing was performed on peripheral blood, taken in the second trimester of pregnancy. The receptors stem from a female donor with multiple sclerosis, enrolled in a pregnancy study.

In DNA form, the CDR3 reads TGTGCCAGCAGTTTCCCCCCCCAGACAGTCCGCGAGCAGTACTTC. It is translated as CASSFPPQTVREQYF. The rearrangement joins TRBV28 to TRBJ2-7, with D tentatively TRBD1 (5 bases). The CDR3 contains 15 residues. Trimming pared 3 bases from V and 6 bases from J, leaving 18 bases between. CDR1 and CDR2 from the germline V gene are MDHEN and SYDVKM.

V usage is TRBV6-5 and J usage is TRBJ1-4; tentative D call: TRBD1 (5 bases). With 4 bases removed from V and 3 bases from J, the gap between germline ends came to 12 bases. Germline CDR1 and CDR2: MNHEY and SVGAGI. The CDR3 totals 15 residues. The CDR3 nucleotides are TGTGCCAGCAGTTCCTCTCGGGGGGCTAATGAAAAACTGTTTTTT. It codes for CASSSSRGANEKLFF.

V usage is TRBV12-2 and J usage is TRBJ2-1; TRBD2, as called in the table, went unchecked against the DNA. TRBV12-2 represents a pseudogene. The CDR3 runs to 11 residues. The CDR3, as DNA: TGTGCAAGTCGCTTAGGGCGGGAGCAGTTCTTC. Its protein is CASRLGREQFF.

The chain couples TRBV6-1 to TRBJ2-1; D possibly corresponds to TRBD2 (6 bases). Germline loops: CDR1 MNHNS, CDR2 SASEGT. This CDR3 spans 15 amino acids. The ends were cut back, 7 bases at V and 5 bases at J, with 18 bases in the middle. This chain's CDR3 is CASTLESGPNNEQFF. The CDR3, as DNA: TGTGCCAGCACCTTAGAGAGCGGGCCTAACAATGAGCAGTTCTTC.

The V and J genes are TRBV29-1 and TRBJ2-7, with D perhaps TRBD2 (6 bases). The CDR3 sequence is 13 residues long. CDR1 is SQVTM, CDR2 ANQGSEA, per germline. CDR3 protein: CSGISSVSYEQYF. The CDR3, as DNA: TGCAGTGGGATCTCTAGCGTATCCTACGAGCAGTACTTC.

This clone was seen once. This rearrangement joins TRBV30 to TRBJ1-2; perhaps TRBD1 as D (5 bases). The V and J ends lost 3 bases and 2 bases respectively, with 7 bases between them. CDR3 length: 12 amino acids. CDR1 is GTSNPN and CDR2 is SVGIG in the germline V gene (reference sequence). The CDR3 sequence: CAWSAGNYGYTF. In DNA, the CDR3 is TGTGCCTGGAGCGCAGGGAACTATGGCTACACCTTC.

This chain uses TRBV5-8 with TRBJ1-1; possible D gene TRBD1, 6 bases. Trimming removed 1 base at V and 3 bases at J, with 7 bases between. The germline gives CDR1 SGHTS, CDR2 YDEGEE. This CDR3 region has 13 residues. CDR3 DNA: TGTGCCAGCAGCTTGAACAGGGACACTGAAGCTTTCTTT. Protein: CASSLNRDTEAFF.

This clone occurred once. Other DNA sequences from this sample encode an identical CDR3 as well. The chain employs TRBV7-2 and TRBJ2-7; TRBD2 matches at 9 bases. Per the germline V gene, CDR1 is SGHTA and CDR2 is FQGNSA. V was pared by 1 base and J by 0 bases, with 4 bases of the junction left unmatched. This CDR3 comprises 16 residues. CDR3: CASSLGTSGLSYEQYF. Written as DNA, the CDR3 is TGTGCCAGCAGCTTAGGCACTAGCGGGCTCTCCTACGAGCAGTACTTC.

CDR3 in amino acids: CASSLGTGRASGNTIYF. CDR3 sequence (DNA): TGTGCCAGCAGCTTGGGGACAGGGAGGGCCTCTGGAAACACCATATATTTT. The V and J genes are TRBV5-6 and TRBJ1-3; 8 bases line up with TRBD1. The CDR3 contains 17 residues. Germline V gives CDR1 SGHDT, CDR2 YYEEEE. Losses at the gene ends were 0 bases for V and 0 bases for J; bases not matched to a gene: 5.